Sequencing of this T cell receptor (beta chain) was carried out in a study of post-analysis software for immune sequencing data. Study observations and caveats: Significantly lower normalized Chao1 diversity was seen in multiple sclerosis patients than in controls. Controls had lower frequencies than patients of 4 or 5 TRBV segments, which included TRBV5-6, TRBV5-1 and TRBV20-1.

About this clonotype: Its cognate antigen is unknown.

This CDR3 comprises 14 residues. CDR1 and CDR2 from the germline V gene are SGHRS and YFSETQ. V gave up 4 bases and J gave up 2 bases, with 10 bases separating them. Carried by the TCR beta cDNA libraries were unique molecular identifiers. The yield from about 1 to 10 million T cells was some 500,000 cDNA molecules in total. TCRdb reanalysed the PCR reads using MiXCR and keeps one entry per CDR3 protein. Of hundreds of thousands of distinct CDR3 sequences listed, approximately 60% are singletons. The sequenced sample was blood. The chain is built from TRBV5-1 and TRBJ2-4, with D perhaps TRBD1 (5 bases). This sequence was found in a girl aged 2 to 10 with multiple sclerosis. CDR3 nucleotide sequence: TGCGCCAGCAGCCCCGACAGTACCAAAAACATTCAGTACTTC. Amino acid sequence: CASSPDSTKNIQYF.